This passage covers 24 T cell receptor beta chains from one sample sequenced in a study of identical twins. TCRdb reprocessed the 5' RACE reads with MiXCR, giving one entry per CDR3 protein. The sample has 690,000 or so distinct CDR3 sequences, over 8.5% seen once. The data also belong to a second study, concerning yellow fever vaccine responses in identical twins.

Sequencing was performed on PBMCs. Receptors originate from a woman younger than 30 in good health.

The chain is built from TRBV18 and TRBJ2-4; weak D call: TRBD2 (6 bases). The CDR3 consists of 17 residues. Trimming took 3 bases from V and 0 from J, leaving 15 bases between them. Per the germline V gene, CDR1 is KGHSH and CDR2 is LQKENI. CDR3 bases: TGTGCCAGCTCACCCTGGGGGGAGGAGACAGCCAAAAACATTCAGTACTTC. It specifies CASSPWGEETAKNIQYF.

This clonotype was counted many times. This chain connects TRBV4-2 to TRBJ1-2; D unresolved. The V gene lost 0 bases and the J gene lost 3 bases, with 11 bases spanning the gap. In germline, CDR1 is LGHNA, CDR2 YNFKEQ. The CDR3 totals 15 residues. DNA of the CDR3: TGTGCCAGCAGCCAAGAGTTTGGGAACGACTATGGCTACACCTTC. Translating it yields CASSQEFGNDYGYTF.

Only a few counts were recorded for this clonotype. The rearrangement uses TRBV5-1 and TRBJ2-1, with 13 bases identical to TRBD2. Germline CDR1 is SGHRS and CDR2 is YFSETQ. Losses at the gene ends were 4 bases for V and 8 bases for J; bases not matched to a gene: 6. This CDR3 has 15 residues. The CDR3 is CASSLTSGRIDEQFF. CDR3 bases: TGCGCCAGCAGCCTGACTAGCGGGAGGATCGATGAGCAGTTCTTC.

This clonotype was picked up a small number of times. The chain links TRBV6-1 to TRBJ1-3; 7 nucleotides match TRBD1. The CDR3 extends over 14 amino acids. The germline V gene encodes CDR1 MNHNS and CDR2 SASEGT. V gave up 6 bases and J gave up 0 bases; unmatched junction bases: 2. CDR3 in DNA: TGTGCCAGCAGGGACAGGTACTCTGGAAACACCATATATTTT. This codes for CASRDRYSGNTIYF.

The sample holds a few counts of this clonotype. The CDR3 region has the DNA TGTGCCAGCAGTCAAAGCGGGGGGAACTACGAGCAGTACTTC. This encodes CASSQSGGNYEQYF. V and J are TRBV6-2 or TRBV6-3 and TRBJ2-7; TRBD2 matches at 9 bases. The trim removed 5 bases at V and 3 bases at J, leaving 5 bases unmatched. The CDR3 totals 14 residues. Germline-derived CDR1 and CDR2 are MNHEY and SVGEGT.

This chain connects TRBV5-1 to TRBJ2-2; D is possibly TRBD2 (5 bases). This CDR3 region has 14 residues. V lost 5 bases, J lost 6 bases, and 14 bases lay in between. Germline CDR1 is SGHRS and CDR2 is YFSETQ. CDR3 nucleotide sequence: TGCGCCAGCAGACCCGGAACAGCGGCCGGGGAGCTGTTTTTT. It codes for CASRPGTAAGELFF.

In DNA, the CDR3 is TGTGCCAGCAGCTCCTTGACAGGGACTGGAGATGAGCAGTTCTTC. It is translated as CASSSLTGTGDEQFF. V and J are TRBV7-6 and TRBJ2-1; D is perhaps TRBD1 (7 bases). This CDR3 comprises 15 residues. V was trimmed by 4 bases and J by 8 bases, leaving 18 bases between them. Per the germline V gene, CDR1 is SGHVS and CDR2 is FNYEAQ.

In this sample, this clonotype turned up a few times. The CDR3 loop reads CASSKGVDRRNQPQHF. CDR3 nucleotide sequence: TGTGCCAGCAGCAAGGGAGTCGACAGGCGGAATCAGCCCCAGCATTTT. The chain is built from TRBV12-3 or TRBV12-4 and TRBJ1-5; D perhaps matches TRBD1 (6 bases). This CDR3 has 16 residues. V was pared by 6 bases and J by 4 bases, with 19 bases between.

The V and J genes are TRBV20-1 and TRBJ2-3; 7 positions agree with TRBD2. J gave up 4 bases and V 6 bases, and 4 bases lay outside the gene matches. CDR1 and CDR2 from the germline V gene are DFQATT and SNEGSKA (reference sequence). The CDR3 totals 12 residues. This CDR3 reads CSAVLAADTQYF. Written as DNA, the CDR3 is TGCAGTGCAGTGCTAGCGGCAGATACGCAGTATTTT.

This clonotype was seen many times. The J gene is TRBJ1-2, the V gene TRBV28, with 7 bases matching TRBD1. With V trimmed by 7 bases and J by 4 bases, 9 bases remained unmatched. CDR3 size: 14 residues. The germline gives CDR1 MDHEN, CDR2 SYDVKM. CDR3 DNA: TGTGCCAGCAAAAGGGCGGGGACAGCCTATGGCTACACCTTC. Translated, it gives CASKRAGTAYGYTF.

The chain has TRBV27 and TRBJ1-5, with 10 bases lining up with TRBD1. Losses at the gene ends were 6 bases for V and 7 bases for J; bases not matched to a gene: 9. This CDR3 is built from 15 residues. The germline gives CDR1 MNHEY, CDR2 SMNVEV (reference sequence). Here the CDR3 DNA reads TGTGCCAGCAGAAGCCTCGGGACAGGGGAGCAGCCCCAGCATTTT. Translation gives CASRSLGTGEQPQHF.

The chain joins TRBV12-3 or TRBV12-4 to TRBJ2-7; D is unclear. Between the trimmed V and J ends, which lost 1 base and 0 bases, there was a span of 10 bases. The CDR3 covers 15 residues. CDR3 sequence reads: CASSLETLSSYEQYF. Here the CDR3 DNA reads TGTGCCAGCAGTTTAGAGACGCTCAGCTCCTACGAGCAGTACTTC.

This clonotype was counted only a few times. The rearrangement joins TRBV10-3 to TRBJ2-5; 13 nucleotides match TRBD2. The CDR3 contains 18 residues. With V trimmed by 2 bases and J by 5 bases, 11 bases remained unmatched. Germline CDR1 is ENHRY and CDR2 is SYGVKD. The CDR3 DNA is TGTGCCATCAGTGAGCAGGAACTAGCGGGAGGGCCGAGGGAGACCCAGTACTTC. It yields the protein CAISEQELAGGPRETQYF.

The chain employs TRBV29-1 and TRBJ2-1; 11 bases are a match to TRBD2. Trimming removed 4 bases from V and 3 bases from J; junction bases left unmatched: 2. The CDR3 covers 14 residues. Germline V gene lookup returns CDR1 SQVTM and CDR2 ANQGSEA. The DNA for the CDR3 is TGCAGCGTTGTAACTAGCGGGAGCTACAATGAGCAGTTCTTC. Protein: CSVVTSGSYNEQFF.

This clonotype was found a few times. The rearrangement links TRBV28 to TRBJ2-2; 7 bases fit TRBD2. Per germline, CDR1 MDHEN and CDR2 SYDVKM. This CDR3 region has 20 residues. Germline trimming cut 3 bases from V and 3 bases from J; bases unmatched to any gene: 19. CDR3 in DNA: TGTGCCAGCAGTTTCCCCAAGGAGCTTGCGGGAGATACCCACACCGGGGAGCTGTTTTTT. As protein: CASSFPKELAGDTHTGELFF.

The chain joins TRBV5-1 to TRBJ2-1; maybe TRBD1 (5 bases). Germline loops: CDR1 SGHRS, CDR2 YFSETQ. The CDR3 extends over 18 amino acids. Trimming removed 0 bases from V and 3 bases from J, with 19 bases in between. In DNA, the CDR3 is TGCGCCAGCAGCTTGGGACAGCCTAACTACTACTACTACAATGAGCAGTTCTTC. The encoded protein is CASSLGQPNYYYYNEQFF.

CDR3 sequence: CASSADGAHIQYF. The CDR3 nucleotides read TGTGCCAGCAGCGCCGATGGGGCCCACATTCAGTACTTC. The chain couples TRBV5-6 to TRBJ2-4; tentative D call: TRBD1 (5 bases). V was cut by 4 bases and J by 8 bases, with 13 bases left in between. Germline assignment: CDR1 SGHDT and CDR2 YYEEEE. CDR3 length: 13 amino acids.

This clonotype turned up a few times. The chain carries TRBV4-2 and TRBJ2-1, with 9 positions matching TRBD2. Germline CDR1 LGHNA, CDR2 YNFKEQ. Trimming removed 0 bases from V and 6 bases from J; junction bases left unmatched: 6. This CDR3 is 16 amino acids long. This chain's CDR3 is CASSQDFSGSRNEQFF. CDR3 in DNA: TGTGCCAGCAGCCAAGATTTTAGCGGGAGTCGCAATGAGCAGTTCTTC.

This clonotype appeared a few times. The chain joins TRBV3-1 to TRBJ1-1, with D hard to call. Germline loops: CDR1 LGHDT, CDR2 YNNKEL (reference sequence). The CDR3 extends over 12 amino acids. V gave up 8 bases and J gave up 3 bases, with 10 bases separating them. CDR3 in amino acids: CASATGDTEAFF. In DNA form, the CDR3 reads TGTGCCAGCGCCACCGGGGACACTGAAGCTTTCTTT.

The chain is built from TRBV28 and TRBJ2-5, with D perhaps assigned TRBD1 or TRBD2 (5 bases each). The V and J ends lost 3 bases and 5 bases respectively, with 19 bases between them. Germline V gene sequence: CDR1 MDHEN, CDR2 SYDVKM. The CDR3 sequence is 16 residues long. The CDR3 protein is CASSLGRRVEGETQYF. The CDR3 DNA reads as TGTGCCAGCAGTTTGGGGCGCAGGGTAGAGGGCGAGACCCAGTACTTC.

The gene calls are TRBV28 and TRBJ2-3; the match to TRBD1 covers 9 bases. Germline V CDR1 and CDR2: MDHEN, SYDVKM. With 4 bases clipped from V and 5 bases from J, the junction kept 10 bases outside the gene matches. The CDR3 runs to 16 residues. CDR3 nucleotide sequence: TGTGCCAGCAGTTCAAAAAACAGGGGGCGCATAGATACGCAGTATTTT. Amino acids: CASSSKNRGRIDTQYF. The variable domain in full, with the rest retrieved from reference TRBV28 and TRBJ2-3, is DVKVTQSSRYLVKRTGEKVFLECVQDMDHENMFWYRQDPGLGLRLIYFSYDVKMKEKGDIPEGYSVSREKKERFSLILESASTNQTSMYLCASSSKNRGRIDTQYFGPGTRLTVL.

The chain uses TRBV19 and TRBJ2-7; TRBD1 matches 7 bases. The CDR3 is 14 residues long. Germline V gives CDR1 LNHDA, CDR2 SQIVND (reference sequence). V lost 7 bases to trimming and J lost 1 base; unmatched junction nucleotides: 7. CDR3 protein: CASTSGTVSYEQYF. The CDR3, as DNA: TGTGCCAGTACCTCCGGGACAGTTTCCTACGAGCAGTACTTC.

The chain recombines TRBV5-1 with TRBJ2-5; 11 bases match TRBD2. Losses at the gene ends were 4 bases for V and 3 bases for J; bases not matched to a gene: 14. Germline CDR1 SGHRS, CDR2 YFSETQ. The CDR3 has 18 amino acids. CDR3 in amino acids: CASSRVPSGGSIKETQYF. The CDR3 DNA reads TGCGCCAGCAGCCGGGTCCCTAGCGGGGGGTCTATCAAAGAGACCCAGTACTTC.

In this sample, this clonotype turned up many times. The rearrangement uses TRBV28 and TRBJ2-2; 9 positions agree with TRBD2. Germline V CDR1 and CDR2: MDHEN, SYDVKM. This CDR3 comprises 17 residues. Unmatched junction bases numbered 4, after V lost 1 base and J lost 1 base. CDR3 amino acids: CASSLFRGRGNTGELFF. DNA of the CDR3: TGTGCCAGCAGTTTATTTCGCGGGAGGGGGAACACCGGGGAGCTGTTTTTT.